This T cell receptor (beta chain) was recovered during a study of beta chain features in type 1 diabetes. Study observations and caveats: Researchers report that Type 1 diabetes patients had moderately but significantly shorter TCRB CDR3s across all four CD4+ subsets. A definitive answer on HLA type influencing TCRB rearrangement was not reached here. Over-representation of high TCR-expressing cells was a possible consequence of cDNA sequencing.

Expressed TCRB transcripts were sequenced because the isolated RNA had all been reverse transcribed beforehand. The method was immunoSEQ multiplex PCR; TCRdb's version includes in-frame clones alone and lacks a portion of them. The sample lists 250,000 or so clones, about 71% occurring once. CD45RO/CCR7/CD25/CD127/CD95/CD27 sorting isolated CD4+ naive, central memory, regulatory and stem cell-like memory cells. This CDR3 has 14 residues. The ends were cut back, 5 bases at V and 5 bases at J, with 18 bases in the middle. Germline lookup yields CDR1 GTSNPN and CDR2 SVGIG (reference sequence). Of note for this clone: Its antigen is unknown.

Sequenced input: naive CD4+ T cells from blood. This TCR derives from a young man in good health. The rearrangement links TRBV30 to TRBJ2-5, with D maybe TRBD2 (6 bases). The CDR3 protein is CAWGSWDSRETQYF. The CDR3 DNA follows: TGTGCCTGGGGCTCCTGGGACTCGAGGGAGACCCAGTACTTC.